The present TCR beta chain was sequenced within a study of cytomegalovirus exposure and HLA in healthy donors (dated by TCRdb to 2016 to 2017). About the full investigation: An earlier analysis of approximately 550 of the donors reported 250 to 300 Gb of sequence data and some 120 million unique TCR beta sequences from 150 million to 200 million T cells. An early release that covered about 640 HLA-typed donors contained approximately 300 gigabases of sequencing data and approximately 85 million unique TCR sequences. Of the 350 to 450 genotyped donors, roughly 80% fell in the genetic ancestry cluster associated with self-reported Caucasian donors. The study aimed to test whether signatures of past pathogen exposure could be identified by cataloging public T cell receptors. The T cell repertoires of roughly 660 subjects were profiled by immunosequencing and related to cytomegalovirus serostatus. Besides the first cohort of 500 to 700 subjects, a separate validation cohort made up of about 120 different subjects was used. To predict cytomegalovirus infection status, the study combined high-throughput TCR immunosequencing, statistical association of individual TCRs with disease status, and machine learning. In a later analysis, previously published TCR beta repertoires from hundreds of donors were re-analyzed and high-resolution HLA genotyping was added so that TCR occurrence patterns could be studied. In the later analysis, no new phenotypic data were used to find candidate immune exposures; instead, reliance was placed on TCR beta sequences and their occurrence across donors. To decide whether each TCR beta V gene segment behaved as functional or pseudogenic, an earlier analysis of several hundred of the donors relied on high-throughput TCR beta sequencing. Alongside the repertoire data, information on donor age, sex, ethnicity and CMV serostatus was compiled. A later genetic analysis took genome-wide SNP genotypes for about 65% of the 666 donors and used that subset as a discovery cohort. All discovery cohort repertoires had been generated using a single sequencing platform. HLA typing included class I and class II loci at four-digit resolution. Typing coverage differed by locus: A, B, C, DRB1 and DQB1 were typed in roughly 620-630 donors, DQA1 in about 500, DPA1 in 600 to 610, and DPB1 in just under 490. Because of strong linkage in the cohort, five DR-DQ haplotypes were treated as single units for association and clustering. Among 398 genotyped donors of the cohort, an average of about 240,000 unique TCR beta nucleotide sequences was sequenced per donor, of which about 20% were non-productive.

What the authors observed across the whole study: The study listed approximately 160 TCR beta chains as associated with cytomegalovirus. A later genetic analysis associated a missense DCLRE1C variant with V-gene and J-gene trimming of TCR beta chains, and an independent cohort replicated the association. While some public TCRs were present in many individuals, most TCR sequences turned up only very rarely across donors. Some IMGT-functional V segments, including TRBV6-2 and TRBV6-3, could not be told apart with the 87-base-pair reads, so those segments were excluded. Presence/absence analyses assumed roughly uniform sequencing depth across donors, an assumption that may not hold. According to a later genetic analysis, donors in an Asian-associated ancestry cluster had fewer N-insertions in productive TCRs than the roughly 660-donor mean. A cluster of highly shared sequence variants was judged likely to represent a technical artifact of the sequencing pipeline. A later analysis found that TCR association rates varied across HLA loci, with DRB1 alleles showing the most associated TCRs and HLA-C alleles the fewest. A few of the identified cytomegalovirus-associated TCR beta chains were confirmed in vitro to be specific for cytomegalovirus antigens. In this cohort, only TCR beta chains were sequenced, and detectable features were limited by the absence of alpha or paired-chain data. In a later analysis, HLA-associated TCR beta chains showed more clonal expansion and lower generation probabilities than non-associated chains that were equally common. Specific HLA alleles were associated with 18,000 or so TCR beta sequences at a false discovery rate of 0.05 in a later analysis. The classifier was reported to diagnose cytomegalovirus status with high specificity and sensitivity in both the original and validation cohorts. The authors suggested that the approach could potentially be extended to other disease states and immunological phenotypes. The only immune exposure information available for the cohort was CMV serostatus. Linkage disequilibrium might explain the correlated functional status among segregating V segments, but an unknown experimental factor could not be ruled out. A further reported finding was that TCR beta sequences accurately predicted the HLA-A and HLA-B alleles for most subjects in the first cohort. In an earlier analysis of around 500 of the donors, most TCR beta V segments appeared in productive rearrangements about 87% or about 30% of the time, broadly matching IMGT annotations. Around 16 rarely observed V segments, including chromosome 9 orphons, were excluded from the earlier analysis of several hundred of the donors because counts were too low. Strong co-occurrence of HLA alleles, especially DR and DQ, made assigning TCR associations to individual alleles difficult. Because HLA typing was unavailable for some donors at each locus, only the typed subset was used in association tests. A later analysis found that most CMV-associated TCR beta chains appeared HLA-restricted, with HLA associations seemingly driven largely by CMV exposure. Several of the top co-occurrence clusters appeared to be linked to parvovirus B19, influenza, CMV and Epstein-Barr virus, according to a later analysis.

This clone was seen a few times. What antigen it recognizes has not been identified. Base-call qualities are not available, and no considerably larger clone is one nucleotide away. The same CDR3 arises from other DNA sequences in this sample as well. Receptor libraries were prepared by the immunoSEQ multiplex PCR assay. For the multiplex PCR, a mixture combining 60 forward primers for TCR Vbeta segments and 13 reverse primers for TCR Jbeta segments was used. The CDR3 region of rearranged TCR beta genes was amplified from genomic DNA by a multiplex PCR assay. On the Illumina HiSeq System, the amplified TCR beta libraries were sequenced as 87-base-pair reads. As for the original processing: In a later analysis, roughly 80 million unique TCR beta chains were counted across the 650 to 750 repertoires, and roughly 11 million of these chains were shared by at least two donors. A nearest-neighbor algorithm error-corrected the raw reads and collapsed the reads into unique sequences, merging closely related sequences to remove PCR and sequencing errors. To assign V, D and J gene segments, CDR3 sequences were aligned to IMGT reference sequences. Each retained sequence needed at least a six-nucleotide match to both a V gene segment and a J gene segment. A rearrangement was called productive if the CDR3 had no stop codons and remained in frame with V and J, and every other rearrangement was called non-productive. CDR3 was defined according to IMGT convention as the region running from the second conserved V-encoded cysteine to the conserved J-encoded phenylalanine. The earlier analysis of about 500 of the donors excluded sequences that lacked an unambiguous match to a single V gene segment. In an earlier analysis of approximately 590 of the donors, V segments were called functional above 56.7% productive rearrangements and were called segregating when the between-donor standard deviation exceeded 5%. A statistical classification framework was built for diagnosing cytomegalovirus status from the catalog of TCR beta chain sequences. A later analysis assigned V and J genes by comparing TCR nucleotide sequences with IMGT/GENE-DB human TR gene sequences. Using the TCRdist pipeline, a later analysis assigned CDR3 sequences along with most-parsimonious VDJ recombination scenarios. In a later analysis, each TCR beta chain was defined by its CDR3 amino acid sequence together with its V-gene family, and reads lacking a unique V-gene family were excluded. As a way to deal with suspected cross-contamination and a sequencing artifact, a later analysis dropped 640 or so nucleotide sequences that were highly shared and had low generation probability. In a later analysis, a clonal expansion index for each public chain was calculated from normalized within-repertoire ranks of inferred template counts. In a later analysis, generation probabilities were computed using a VDJ recombination model fitted to out-of-frame rearrangements, and the results were checked against IGoR. In a later analysis, TCR-TCR, TCR-HLA and TCR-CMV co-occurrence was scored with hypergeometric tests, and a repertoire-size bias correction was applied to TCR pairs. A later analysis estimated false discovery rates by permuting HLA or CMV assignments 20 times. A later analysis grouped co-occurring TCRs with DBSCAN, adding TCRdist sequence similarity when clustering within HLA-allele-positive subsets. Repertoires with fewer than 30,000 or more than 120,000 public chains, plus five repertoires with anomalous nucleotide sharing, were excluded from co-occurrence clustering. TCRdb mirrors the immuneACCESS table, restricted to in-frame sequences. Some clones are absent from its copies; in checked studies, under half trace to an unresolved V gene, and the reason for the others is unknown. The V and J calls and the clone size are those of that table, but D and trimming were determined from the DNA. The sample profile shows 110,000 or so clones; 13% to 15% of them were found once. Of the sample, roughly 0.79% falls within the top ten clones.

The cohort consisted of 600 or so healthy bone marrow donors. Cohort members were all nominally healthy when sampled, although unrecorded immune exposures were likely present. The donor tested CMV seronegative, placing the donor among the 350 to 400 seronegative members of the cohort. Each donor provided a peripheral blood sample, and peripheral blood mononuclear cells were used for TCR beta sequencing. Genomic DNA extraction from the blood cell samples was performed with the Qiagen DNeasy Blood Extraction Kit. From its cysteine to its phenylalanine, the CDR3 spans 14 amino acids. Of all the DNA, just the CDR3 is kept, 42 bases in frame from base 1. For this chain, trimming is 0 bases at the V end and 1 base at the J end, and the number of junction bases without a gene match is 0. Per the germline V gene, SGHDT is the CDR1 and YYEEEE is the CDR2.

Sample: PBMCs. The chain joins TRBV5-6 to TRBJ1-1, with 7 bases aligning to TRBD1. The TCR comes from a female donor in good health and CMV-seronegative. The nucleotide sequence is TGTGCCAGCAGCTTGGCAGGGGGGAACACTGAAGCTTTCTTT. This sequence encodes CASSLAGGNTEAFF.